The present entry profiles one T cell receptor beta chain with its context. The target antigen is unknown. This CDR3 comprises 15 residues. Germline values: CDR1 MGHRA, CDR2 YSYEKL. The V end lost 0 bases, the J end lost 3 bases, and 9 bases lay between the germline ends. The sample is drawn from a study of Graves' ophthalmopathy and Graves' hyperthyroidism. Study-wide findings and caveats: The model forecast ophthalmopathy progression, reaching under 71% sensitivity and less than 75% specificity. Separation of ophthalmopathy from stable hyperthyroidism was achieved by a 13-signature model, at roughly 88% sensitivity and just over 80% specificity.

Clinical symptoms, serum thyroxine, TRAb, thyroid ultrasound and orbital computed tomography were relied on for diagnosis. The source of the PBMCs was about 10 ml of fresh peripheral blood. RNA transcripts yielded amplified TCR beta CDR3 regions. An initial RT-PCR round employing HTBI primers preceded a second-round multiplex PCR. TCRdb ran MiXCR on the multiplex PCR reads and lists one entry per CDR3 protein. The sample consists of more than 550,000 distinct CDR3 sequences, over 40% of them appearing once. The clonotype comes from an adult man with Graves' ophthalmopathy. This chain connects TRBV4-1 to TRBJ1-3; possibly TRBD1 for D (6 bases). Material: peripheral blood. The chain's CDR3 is CASSQDEGVGNTIYF. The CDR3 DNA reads TGCGCCAGCAGCCAAGATGAGGGGGTTGGAAACACCATATATTTT.